This T cell receptor (beta chain) was profiled in a study of beta chain features in type 1 diabetes. General study points: Researchers cautioned that cDNA sequencing could over-represent cells with high TCR expression. Significant though moderate, a shortening of TCRB CDR3s appeared in all four CD4+ subsets of Type 1 diabetes patients. Insertion counts at VDJ junctions were lower in type 1 diabetes patients, who also showed more deletions there.

Sequenced material consisted of expressed TCRB transcripts (all of the isolated RNA was reverse transcribed). Clones were sequenced by immunoSEQ multiplex PCR, and TCRdb holds only the in-frame ones, with some missing. Among 350,000 to 450,000 clones listed, approximately 13% were seen once. Of note for this clone: Its antigen remains unidentified.

The sample was naive CD4+ T cells from blood. The TCR originated in a young man in good health.

The DNA of the CDR3 is TGTGCCAGCAGCGTAGGGGTCGGGGCCAACGTCCTGACTTTC. This sequence encodes CASSVGVGANVLTF. This chain uses TRBV9 with TRBJ2-6, with D hard to call. CDR1 is SGDLS, CDR2 YYNGEE, per germline. V lost 0 bases and J 4 bases, leaving 5 bases between the germline ends. This CDR3 region has 14 residues.